A single sample gave rise to the 15 T cell receptor beta chains below, sequenced in a study of blood T cell repertoires in COVID-19. The table came from immunoSEQ multiplex PCR; TCRdb's copy has only in-frame clones and leaves some out. Of around 130,000 clones listed, approximately 86% were seen once; the top ten hold about 17%. Sequencing input: peripheral blood. These receptors all come from a woman between 45 and 60 years old who had recovered from COVID-19.

This clone is a singleton in its sample. The rearrangement uses TRBV23-1 and TRBJ1-1; TRBD1 might be the D (5 bases). TRBV23-1 is placed among ORFs of uncertain function. The ends were cut back, 7 bases at V and 6 bases at J, with 21 bases in the middle. The CDR3 consists of 15 residues. The CDR3 DNA reads as TGCGCCAGCACCCCTGGAAAGAATCGGGACTCTGAAGCTTTCTTT. Translation gives CASTPGKNRDSEAFF.

The gene calls are TRBV6-6 and TRBJ2-2; D is possibly TRBD1 (5 bases). The CDR3 runs to 15 residues. Trimming cost V 5 bases and J 1 base, with 11 bases left between them. Germline-derived CDR1 and CDR2 are MNHNY and SVGAGI (reference sequence). The CDR3 protein is CASSNLGLNTGELFF. In nucleotides, the CDR3 is TGTGCCAGCAGTAACCTGGGGCTGAACACCGGGGAGCTGTTTTTT.

The gene calls are TRBV11-3 and TRBJ2-7, with D perhaps matching TRBD2 (6 bases). The CDR3 covers 15 residues. V lost 1 base, J lost 3 bases, and 13 bases lay in between. Germline V gives CDR1 SGHNT, CDR2 YENEEA. The CDR3 sequence is CASSLGASEHYEQYF. In nucleotides, the CDR3 is TGTGCCAGCAGCTTAGGGGCTAGCGAGCACTACGAGCAGTACTTC.

CDR3 nucleotide sequence: TGTGCCAGCAGCTTGGGGGGACTTTCCTACAATGAGCAGTTCTTC. It yields the protein CASSLGGLSYNEQFF. The V call is TRBV5-6, the J call TRBJ2-1; the D gene is possibly TRBD2 (6 bases). The germline CDR1 and CDR2 sequences are SGHDT and YYEEEE. CDR3 size: 15 residues. V lost 0 bases and J 1 base, leaving 8 bases between the germline ends.

The gene calls are TRBV19 and TRBJ1-2; 12 bases are a match to TRBD1. With 5 bases clipped from V and 8 bases from J, the junction kept 12 bases outside the gene matches. The germline V gene has CDR1 LNHDA and CDR2 SQIVND (reference sequence). The CDR3 is 16 residues long. The DNA for the CDR3 is TGTGCCAGTAGTTTACTACCGGGACAGGGGGCGCAGGGCTACACCTTC. This encodes CASSLLPGQGAQGYTF.

This clone has just a few counts. This chain joins TRBV7-6 and TRBJ1-2; 10 bases agree with TRBD1. CDR3 size: 17 residues. Per germline, CDR1 SGHVS and CDR2 FNYEAQ. Trimming removed 4 bases from V and 4 bases from J; junction bases left unmatched: 12. CDR3: CASSSGLGTGAIYGYTF. CDR3 DNA sequence: TGTGCCAGCAGCTCGGGTCTCGGGACAGGGGCTATCTATGGCTACACCTTC.

The chain links TRBV10-3 to TRBJ1-2; D may be TRBD1 (5 bases). Per germline, CDR1 ENHRY and CDR2 SYGVKD. The length of the CDR3 is 12 residues. The V end was cut by 4 bases, the J end by 5 bases, with 8 bases between. CDR3 bases: TGTGCCATCAGTGGTAGACAGTATGGCTACACCTTC. Translating gives CAISGRQYGYTF.

This clone was seen more than once but under ten times. The V call is TRBV2, the J call TRBJ1-1; tentative D call: TRBD1 (6 bases). Germline values: CDR1 SNHLY, CDR2 FYNNEI. This CDR3 comprises 13 residues. V lost 5 bases and J lost 3, with 10 bases in between. CDR3 residues: CASSQGGDTEAFF. As DNA, the CDR3 is TGTGCCAGCAGTCAAGGGGGGGACACTGAAGCTTTCTTT.

The chain couples TRBV15 to TRBJ2-7; D is perhaps TRBD2 (6 bases). The germline V gene encodes CDR1 LNHNV and CDR2 YYDKDF (reference sequence). The CDR3 is 14 amino acids. V was pared by 5 bases and J by 2 bases, with 13 bases between. CDR3: CATSGGTGPYEQYF. The CDR3 nucleotides are TGTGCCACCAGCGGCGGGACTGGTCCCTACGAGCAGTACTTC. Full variable domain (rest looked up from reference TRBV15 and TRBJ2-7): DAMVIQNPRYQVTQFGKPVTLSCSQTLNHNVMYWYQQKSSQAPKLLFHYYDKDFNNEADTPDNFQSRRPNTSFCFLDIRSPGLGDTAMYLCATSGGTGPYEQYFGPGTRLTVT.

The chain recombines TRBV27 with TRBJ2-2; 7 nucleotides align to TRBD1. The CDR3 runs 16 residues. CDR1 and CDR2 from the germline V gene are MNHEY and SMNVEV (reference sequence). The V and J ends lost 6 bases and 4 bases, in that order; junction bases with no gene match: 11. The CDR3 DNA is TGTGCCAGCAGCACCCATTTCCGGGACAGCACCGGGGAGCTGTTTTTT. This encodes CASSTHFRDSTGELFF.

The rearrangement links TRBV23-1 to TRBJ2-5; perhaps TRBD1 as D (5 bases). TRBV23-1 is labeled an ORF, and its function is uncertain. This CDR3 is built from 13 residues. Deletions cut 7 bases from V and 3 bases from J, with 12 bases between. The CDR3 sequence: CASTLTAKETQYF. CDR3 sequence (DNA): TGCGCCAGCACCCTGACAGCTAAAGAGACCCAGTACTTC.

The V gene is TRBV5-1, the J gene TRBJ2-5; 9 bases are shared with TRBD2. The germline V gene has CDR1 SGHRS and CDR2 YFSETQ. The CDR3 consists of 14 residues. The V gene end was trimmed by 1 base and the J gene end by 2 bases; junction bases not matched to a gene: 0. CDR3: CASSLTSGQETQYF. In DNA, the CDR3 is TGCGCCAGCAGCTTGACTAGCGGGCAAGAGACCCAGTACTTC.

The rearrangement joins TRBV5-4 to TRBJ2-7; D perhaps matches TRBD1 (6 bases). Germline V gene sequence: CDR1 SGHNT, CDR2 YYREEE (reference sequence). V lost 0 bases and J lost 3, with 10 bases in between. This CDR3 contains 14 residues. The CDR3: CASSLATGSYEQYF. Here the CDR3 DNA reads TGTGCCAGCAGCTTGGCTACAGGGAGCTACGAGCAGTACTTC.

The table lists this clone with a few counts. The rearrangement links TRBV9 to TRBJ2-6, with a weak D call TRBD1 (5 bases). This CDR3 spans 15 amino acids. Germline CDR1 reads SGDLS; CDR2 reads YYNGEE. Trimming took 3 bases from V and 0 from J, leaving 7 bases between them. Here the CDR3 DNA reads TGTGCCAGCAGCGCCCAGGGCTCTGGGGCCAACGTCCTGACTTTC. It is translated as CASSAQGSGANVLTF.

The V gene is TRBV15, the J gene TRBJ1-1; D not resolved. The CDR3 sequence is 14 residues long. V was shortened by 1 base and J by 1 base, with 7 bases between the two germline ends. Germline V gives CDR1 LNHNV, CDR2 YYDKDF (reference sequence). The chain's CDR3 is CATSRVGGNTEAFF. Written as DNA, the CDR3 is TGTGCCACCAGCAGAGTAGGCGGGAACACTGAAGCTTTCTTT.